These 27 T cell receptor beta chains were all obtained from the same sample, sequenced in a study of T cells after yellow fever vaccination. TCRdb fed the 5' RACE reads into MiXCR, producing one record per CDR3 protein. The top ten clones hold around 15% of a sample with approximately 550,000 distinct CDR3 sequences, less than 20% of them seen once. Sequences were derived from PBMCs, sampled 15 days after the yellow fever booster vaccination. The origin of the receptors is a young man who received the YFV17D yellow fever vaccine.

This clonotype was seen a few times. The V call is TRBV12-3 or TRBV12-4, the J call TRBJ2-7, with 8 bases aligning to TRBD2. This CDR3 comprises 15 residues. V lost 5 bases and J lost 7; bases outside the gene matches: 13. The CDR3 DNA follows: TGTGCCAGCAGTCTCCTCGCCAGCGGGGGCGGAGAGCAGTACTTC. This codes for CASSLLASGGGEQYF.

The chain recombines TRBV6-5 with TRBJ2-7; D is ambiguous. The CDR3 has 13 amino acids. V was shortened by 2 bases and J by 2 bases, with 7 bases between the two germline ends. Germline assignment: CDR1 MNHEY and CDR2 SVGAGI. The CDR3 reads CASSYAPAYEQYF. CDR3 DNA: TGTGCCAGCAGTTACGCTCCCGCCTACGAGCAGTACTTC.

The rearrangement uses TRBV9 and TRBJ1-1; weak D call: TRBD1 (6 bases). The germline V gene encodes CDR1 SGDLS and CDR2 YYNGEE. The CDR3 spans 12 residues. V was shortened by 7 bases and J by 5 bases, with 12 bases between the two germline ends. The DNA for the CDR3 is TGTGCCAGCCGTGGACAGACGACTGAAGCTTTCTTT. Protein sequence: CASRGQTTEAFF.

This clonotype was detected only a few times. The V call is TRBV6-5, the J call TRBJ2-7; 8 bases match TRBD1. With V trimmed by 2 bases and J by 3 bases, 3 bases remained unmatched. Germline V CDR1 and CDR2: MNHEY, SVGAGI. The CDR3 loop spans 14 amino acids. The CDR3 reads CASSYGTGRYEQYF. The CDR3 coding sequence is TGTGCCAGCAGTTACGGGACAGGACGCTACGAGCAGTACTTC.

The rearrangement joins TRBV10-2 to TRBJ2-1; 8 bases align to TRBD2. J gave up 4 bases and V 3 bases, and 11 bases lay outside the gene matches. The CDR3 extends over 17 amino acids. Germline V lookup: CDR1 WSHSY, CDR2 SAAADI. The CDR3 DNA reads TGCGCCAGCAGTGAATCCTTCCTAGAGCGGGGGTACAATGAGCAGTTCTTC. Translating gives CASSESFLERGYNEQFF.

There are a few counts of this clonotype. This chain joins TRBV21-1 and TRBJ2-5; the table assigns TRBD2, which was not confirmed against the DNA. TRBV21-1 is recorded as a pseudogene. The CDR3 totals 15 residues. The DNA for the CDR3 is TGTGCCAGCAGCAAAGGCGGGCGGGCGGAAGAGACCCAGTACTTC. This gives the protein CASSKGGRAEETQYF.

This clonotype occurred a few times. This sequence joins TRBV5-1 and TRBJ2-1; maybe TRBD2 (5 bases). There are 15 residues in the CDR3. Trimming pared 0 bases from V and 3 bases from J, leaving 10 bases between. The V gene's germline CDR1 is SGHRS and CDR2 YFSETQ. CDR3 sequence reads: CASSLVPGSYNEQFF. The CDR3 DNA sequence: TGCGCCAGCAGCTTGGTTCCGGGAAGCTACAATGAGCAGTTCTTC.

This clonotype has only a few counts. The chain has TRBV21-1 and TRBJ2-7. TRBV21-1 corresponds to a pseudogene. This CDR3 region has 13 residues. In DNA, the CDR3 is TGTGCCAGCAGCAAAGGGCCGAGATACGAGCAGTACTTC. Its translation is CASSKGPRYEQYF.

The chain combines TRBV20-1 with TRBJ2-3; D is perhaps TRBD1 or TRBD2 (5 bases each). This CDR3 comprises 15 residues. Germline CDR1 DFQATT, CDR2 SNEGSKA (reference sequence). The V end was cut by 4 bases, the J end by 2 bases, with 16 bases between. The CDR3 here is CSAIRDARPTDTQYF. CDR3 DNA sequence: TGCAGTGCTATCCGGGACGCCCGGCCCACAGATACGCAGTATTTT.

This clonotype appeared a few times. J is TRBJ2-7 and V is TRBV18, with TRBD2 matching 7 bases. The CDR3 has 19 amino acids. Germline lookup yields CDR1 KGHSH and CDR2 LQKENI. J lost 4 bases, V lost 3 bases, and 21 bases had no gene match. Here the CDR3 reads CASSPYEVAGNLLQYEQYF. CDR3 DNA sequence: TGTGCCAGCTCACCTTATGAGGTAGCGGGCAACCTACTTCAGTACGAGCAGTACTTC.

This clonotype was found a few times. The J gene is TRBJ2-3, the V gene TRBV20-1; maybe TRBD2 (5 bases). Deletions cut 3 bases from V and 0 bases from J, with 16 bases between. Germline loops: CDR1 DFQATT, CDR2 SNEGSKA (reference sequence). This CDR3 is 16 amino acids long. The CDR3 reads CSARVKQRLSTDTQYF. CDR3 bases: TGCAGTGCTAGGGTCAAACAGCGGTTAAGCACAGATACGCAGTATTTT.

This clonotype was found a few times. The rearrangement joins TRBV29-1 to TRBJ2-1, with 8 positions matching TRBD2. CDR1 is SQVTM, CDR2 ANQGSEA, per germline. V gave up 3 bases and J gave up 5 bases; unmatched junction bases: 15. The CDR3 has 17 amino acids. The CDR3 here is CSVERTSRRIYDNEQFF. CDR3 nucleotide sequence: TGCAGCGTTGAGCGGACTAGCAGACGAATCTATGACAATGAGCAGTTCTTC.

The rearrangement uses TRBV6-1 and TRBJ1-1, with D possibly matching TRBD1 (5 bases). The CDR3 loop spans 15 amino acids. From germline, CDR1 is MNHNS and CDR2 SASEGT. The germline V and J ends were trimmed by 9 bases and 0 bases, with 17 bases remaining between them. DNA for the CDR3: TGTGCCAGTAAAATCAGGGTTGCCCTGAACACTGAAGCTTTCTTT. This translates into CASKIRVALNTEAFF.

This clonotype was found a few times. V usage is TRBV7-9 and J usage is TRBJ2-7, with TRBD1 identical over 7 bases. The V gene end was trimmed by 1 base and the J gene end by 11 bases; junction bases not matched to a gene: 8. The CDR3 loop spans 13 amino acids. Germline V gene lookup returns CDR1 SEHNR and CDR2 FQNEAQ (reference sequence). The CDR3 nucleotides are TGTGCCAGCAGCTTAGGACAGGGTACTGGGAAGTACTTC. This translates into CASSLGQGTGKYF.

This chain joins TRBV9 and TRBJ2-5, with 9 bases that match TRBD2. Germline assignment: CDR1 SGDLS and CDR2 YYNGEE. This CDR3 spans 15 amino acids. J was trimmed by 0 bases and V by 1 base; bases with no gene match: 1. The CDR3 sequence is CASSVLAGHQETQYF. In nucleotides, the CDR3 is TGTGCCAGCAGCGTACTAGCGGGACACCAAGAGACCCAGTACTTC.

The V call is TRBV19, the J call TRBJ2-5; maybe TRBD2 (6 bases). The CDR3 sequence is 13 residues long. The V end lost 8 bases, the J end lost 3 bases, and 13 bases lay between the germline ends. Per germline, CDR1 LNHDA and CDR2 SQIVND (reference sequence). CDR3 nucleotide sequence: TGTGCCAGTGGGGACTCAGGGAAAGAGACCCAGTACTTC. Translating it yields CASGDSGKETQYF.

In this sample, this clonotype turned up a few times. The V call is TRBV5-4, the J call TRBJ2-1; 8 positions agree with TRBD2. CDR1 is SGHNT and CDR2 is YYREEE in the germline V gene (reference sequence). After removal of 4 bases from V and 2 bases from J, the junction contained 5 bases not matched to a gene. This CDR3 region has 15 residues. The CDR3 here is CASSTGLVAYNEQFF. The CDR3 region has the DNA TGTGCCAGCAGCACGGGACTAGTAGCCTACAATGAGCAGTTCTTC. Using reference TRBV5-4 and TRBJ2-1 for the parts outside the CDR3, the full variable domain is ETGVTQSPTHLIKTRGQQVTLRCSSQSGHNTVSWYQQALGQGPQFIFQYYREEENGRGNFPPRFSGLQFPNYSSELNVNALELDDSALYLCASSTGLVAYNEQFFGPGTRLTVL.

This clonotype has only a few counts. This chain joins TRBV3-1 and TRBJ2-5; D may be TRBD1 or TRBD2 (5 bases each). Trimming removed 0 bases at V and 4 bases at J, with 9 bases between. Germline lookup yields CDR1 LGHDT and CDR2 YNNKEL (reference sequence). The CDR3 length is 14 residues. CDR3 sequence: CASSQDWGSETQYF. In nucleotides, the CDR3 is TGTGCCAGCAGCCAAGATTGGGGGTCAGAGACCCAGTACTTC.

The chain combines TRBV2 with TRBJ2-5, with 13 positions matching TRBD2. The J segment lost 2 bases and the V segment lost 3 bases, leaving 3 bases of the junction unmatched. Germline assignment: CDR1 SNHLY and CDR2 FYNNEI. CDR3 length equals 16 residues. This CDR3 is CASSEGLAGLQETQYF. In DNA form, the CDR3 reads TGTGCCAGCAGTGAGGGACTAGCGGGACTTCAAGAGACCCAGTACTTC.

This clonotype was found a few times. The V and J genes are TRBV12-3 or TRBV12-4 and TRBJ2-3; D call uncertain. The CDR3 spans 13 residues. Trimming removed 3 bases at V and 9 bases at J, with 13 bases between. This CDR3 reads CASSFVPRDTQYF. The CDR3 coding sequence is TGTGCCAGCAGTTTTGTTCCGCGAGACACGCAGTATTTT.

This clonotype came up a few times. V gene TRBV6-5 combines with J gene TRBJ2-2; a weak D match, TRBD2 (6 bases). This CDR3 spans 16 amino acids. V lost 4 bases and J 5 bases, leaving 17 bases between the germline ends. Germline CDR1 reads MNHEY; CDR2 reads SVGAGI. The CDR3 coding sequence is TGTGCCAGCAGTTGGGCTTTACGGGGGAGGACCGGGGAGCTGTTTTTT. This gives the protein CASSWALRGRTGELFF.

V gene TRBV7-2 combines with J gene TRBJ2-7; D gene uncertain. The ends were cut back, 2 bases at V and 2 bases at J, with 7 bases in the middle. This CDR3 region has 13 residues. The V gene's germline CDR1 is SGHTA and CDR2 FQGNSA. CDR3 in amino acids: CASSLRDTYEQYF. CDR3 DNA: TGTGCCAGCAGCTTAAGGGATACCTACGAGCAGTACTTC.

In its sample, this clonotype was seen a few times. The chain has TRBV7-3 and TRBJ2-1, with a weak D call TRBD2 (5 bases). The germline CDR1 and CDR2 sequences are SGHTA and FQGTGA. This CDR3 spans 18 amino acids. Deletions cut 5 bases from V and 3 bases from J, with 23 bases between. CDR3 nucleotides: TGTGCCAGCAGCCCCGAGGGCAGGCTCCACGGGCTCTACAATGAGCAGTTCTTC. Its translation is CASSPEGRLHGLYNEQFF. Using reference TRBV7-3 and TRBJ2-1 for the parts outside the CDR3, the full variable domain is GAGVSQTPSNKVTEKGKYVELRCDPISGHTALYWYRQSLGQGPEFLIYFQGTGAADDSGLPNDRFFAVRPEGSVSTLKIQRTERGDSAVYLCASSPEGRLHGLYNEQFFGPGTRLTVL.

The rearrangement joins TRBV20-1 to TRBJ2-1; possibly TRBD1 for D (5 bases). Germline V gives CDR1 DFQATT, CDR2 SNEGSKA (reference sequence). V shed 7 bases and J shed 7 bases, with 23 bases lying between them. The CDR3 has 15 residues. CDR3 residues: CSVDRLSSIDNEQFF. CDR3 nucleotides: TGCAGTGTTGACAGACTTAGTAGCATCGATAATGAGCAGTTCTTC.

This clonotype was picked up a small number of times. This chain connects TRBV5-1 to TRBJ2-7, with 14 bases that match TRBD2. Germline CDR1 reads SGHRS; CDR2 reads YFSETQ. The V gene end was trimmed by 1 base and the J gene end by 7 bases; junction bases not matched to a gene: 4. This CDR3 is 15 amino acids long. CDR3 residues: CASSLRTSGRNEQYF. The CDR3, as DNA: TGCGCCAGCAGCTTGAGGACTAGCGGGAGGAATGAGCAGTACTTC.

The chain employs TRBV7-3 and TRBJ2-2; D call uncertain. Germline CDR1 SGHTA, CDR2 FQGTGA. This CDR3 contains 13 residues. Trimming took 3 bases from V and 6 from J, leaving 8 bases between them. The DNA for the CDR3 is TGTGCCAGCAGCTTTCCTGGCTCCGGGGAGCTGTTTTTT. It encodes CASSFPGSGELFF. Together with reference TRBV7-3 and TRBJ2-2, the CDR3 gives the full variable domain: GAGVSQTPSNKVTEKGKYVELRCDPISGHTALYWYRQSLGQGPEFLIYFQGTGAADDSGLPNDRFFAVRPEGSVSTLKIQRTERGDSAVYLCASSFPGSGELFFGEGSRLTVL.

There are a few counts of this clonotype. The CDR3 DNA reads TGCGCCAGCAGCTTGGCCGGGCAGAACTACGAGCAGTACTTC. Translating it yields CASSLAGQNYEQYF. V is TRBV5-1 and J is TRBJ2-7; D not resolved. The germline CDR1 and CDR2 sequences are SGHRS and YFSETQ. Trimming stripped 0 bases from V and 3 bases from J, with 10 bases between. CDR3 length: 14 residues.